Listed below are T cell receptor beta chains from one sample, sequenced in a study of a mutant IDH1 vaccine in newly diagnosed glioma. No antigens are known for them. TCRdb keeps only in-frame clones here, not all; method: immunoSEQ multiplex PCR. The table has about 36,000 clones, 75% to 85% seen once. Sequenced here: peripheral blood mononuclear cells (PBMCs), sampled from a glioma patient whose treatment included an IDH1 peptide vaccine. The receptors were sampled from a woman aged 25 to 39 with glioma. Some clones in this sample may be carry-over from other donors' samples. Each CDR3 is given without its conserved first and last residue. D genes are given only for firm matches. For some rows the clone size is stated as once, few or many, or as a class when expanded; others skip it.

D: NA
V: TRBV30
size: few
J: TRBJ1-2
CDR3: AWGTAYGYT

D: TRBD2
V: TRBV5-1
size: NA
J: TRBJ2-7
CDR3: ASSFSGGAYEQY

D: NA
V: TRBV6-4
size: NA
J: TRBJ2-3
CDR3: ASGGGGTTDTQY

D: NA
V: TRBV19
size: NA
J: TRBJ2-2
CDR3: ASTTAGGGGGELF

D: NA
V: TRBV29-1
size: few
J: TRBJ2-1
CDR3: SLGGDGYNEQF

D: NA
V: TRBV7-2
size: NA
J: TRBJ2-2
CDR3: ASSLQPGTYTGELF

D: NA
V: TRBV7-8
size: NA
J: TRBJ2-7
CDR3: ASSLEYEQY

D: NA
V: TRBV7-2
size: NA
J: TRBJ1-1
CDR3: ASSLAGARAEAF

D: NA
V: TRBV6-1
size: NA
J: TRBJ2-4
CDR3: ASRRGAPINIQY

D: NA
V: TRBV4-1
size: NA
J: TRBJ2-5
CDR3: ASSQVGDGETQY

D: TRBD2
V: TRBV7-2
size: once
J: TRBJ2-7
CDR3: ASSFDWREGHPYEQY

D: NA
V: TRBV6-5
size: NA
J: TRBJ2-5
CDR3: ASSHQETQY

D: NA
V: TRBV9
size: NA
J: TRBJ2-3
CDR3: ASRKGRGTDTQY

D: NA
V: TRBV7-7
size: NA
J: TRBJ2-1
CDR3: ASIPQPGGEQF

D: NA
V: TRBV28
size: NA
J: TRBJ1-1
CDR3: ASSLYNQLLMNTEAF

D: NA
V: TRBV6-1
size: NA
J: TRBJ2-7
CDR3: ASRDGSSYEQY

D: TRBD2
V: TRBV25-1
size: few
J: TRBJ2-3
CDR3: ASSESRGGTTDTQY

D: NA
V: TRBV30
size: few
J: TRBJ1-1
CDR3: AWIRAGTEAF

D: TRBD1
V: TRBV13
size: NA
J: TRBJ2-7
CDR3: ASSPGQGFYEQY

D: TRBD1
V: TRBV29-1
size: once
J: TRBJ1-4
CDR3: SVEKFEGAGEKLF

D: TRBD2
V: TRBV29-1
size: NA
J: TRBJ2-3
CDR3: SVPSGSDTQY

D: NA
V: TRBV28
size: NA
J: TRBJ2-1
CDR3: ASTLERAHEQF

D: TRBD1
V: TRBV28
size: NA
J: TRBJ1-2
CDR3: ASSLGTADGYT

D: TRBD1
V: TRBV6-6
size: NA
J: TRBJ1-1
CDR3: ASSSGQGDTEAF

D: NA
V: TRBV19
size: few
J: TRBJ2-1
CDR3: ASRGGSSYNEQF

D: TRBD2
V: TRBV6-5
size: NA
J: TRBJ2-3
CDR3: ASMMAGGDTDTQY

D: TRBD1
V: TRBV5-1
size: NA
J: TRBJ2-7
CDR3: ASSFTGDSYEQY

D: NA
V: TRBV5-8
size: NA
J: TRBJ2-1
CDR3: VGGAFINEQF

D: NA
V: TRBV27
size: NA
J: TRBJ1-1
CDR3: TSSSSVNTEAF

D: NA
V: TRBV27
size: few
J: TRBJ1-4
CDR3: ASSLKGWSATNEKLF

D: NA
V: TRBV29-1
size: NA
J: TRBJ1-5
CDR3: SVLGIGPSTPGGGQPQH

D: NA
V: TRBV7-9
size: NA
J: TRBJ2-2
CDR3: ASSDPLGNTGELF

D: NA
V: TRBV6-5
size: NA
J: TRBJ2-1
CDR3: ASSYSRGAEQF

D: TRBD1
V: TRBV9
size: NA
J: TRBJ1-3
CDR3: ASSVGQGSSGNTIY

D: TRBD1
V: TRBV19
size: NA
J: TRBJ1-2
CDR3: ASSADRGSYGYT

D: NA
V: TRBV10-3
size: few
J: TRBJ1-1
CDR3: AISALREKGTEAF

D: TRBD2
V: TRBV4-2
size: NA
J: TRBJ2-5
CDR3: ASSQDLAGGRSQETQY

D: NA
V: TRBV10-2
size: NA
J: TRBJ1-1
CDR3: ASRPPMQNTEAF

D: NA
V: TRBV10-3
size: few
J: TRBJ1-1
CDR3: ATNPGGTEAF

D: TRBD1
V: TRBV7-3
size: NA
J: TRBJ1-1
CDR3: ASSLRPDREAEAF

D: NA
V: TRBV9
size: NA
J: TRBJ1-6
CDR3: ASSVEKGNSPLH

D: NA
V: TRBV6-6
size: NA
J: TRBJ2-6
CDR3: ASSDTGTGANVLT

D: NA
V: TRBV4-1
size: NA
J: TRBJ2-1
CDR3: ATSRRGGSEQF

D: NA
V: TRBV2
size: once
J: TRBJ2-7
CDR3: ASRETRTDYEQY

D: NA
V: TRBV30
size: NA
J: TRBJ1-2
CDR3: AWRDRKYGYT

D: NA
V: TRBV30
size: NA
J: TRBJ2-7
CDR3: AWSVGYEQY

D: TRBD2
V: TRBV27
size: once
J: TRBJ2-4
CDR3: ASSHDRAGKNIQY

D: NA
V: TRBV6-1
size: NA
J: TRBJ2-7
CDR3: ASSPSLSNYKQY

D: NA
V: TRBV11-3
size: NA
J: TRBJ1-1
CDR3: ASSLRGSNTEAF

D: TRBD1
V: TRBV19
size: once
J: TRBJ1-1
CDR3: ASSVSTGAVAEAF

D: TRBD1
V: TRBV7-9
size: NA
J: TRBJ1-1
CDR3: ASSLVKTRDRNTEAF

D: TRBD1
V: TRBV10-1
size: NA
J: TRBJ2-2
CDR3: ASSEPPEGQGKTGELF